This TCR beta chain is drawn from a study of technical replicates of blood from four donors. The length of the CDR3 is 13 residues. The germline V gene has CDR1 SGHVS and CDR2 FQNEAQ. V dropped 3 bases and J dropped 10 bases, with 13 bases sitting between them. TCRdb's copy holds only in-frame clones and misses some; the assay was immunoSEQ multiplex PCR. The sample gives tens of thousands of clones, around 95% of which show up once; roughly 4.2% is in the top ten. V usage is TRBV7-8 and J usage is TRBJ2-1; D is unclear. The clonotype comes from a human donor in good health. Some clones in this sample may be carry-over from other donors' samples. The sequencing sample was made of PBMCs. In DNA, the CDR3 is TGTGCCAGCAGCTTTAGAACAGCAAACGAGCAGTTCTTC. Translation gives CASSFRTANEQFF.